The sequence of this TCR beta chain was determined in a study of long-term antiretroviral therapy in people with HIV. Broader study findings: Once patients were on ART, diversity went higher but still fell short of transplant donor controls.

The run of the v3.0 immunoSEQ assay was at survey level. Repertoires were generated with immunoSEQ multiplex PCR, while TCRdb's copy carries only in-frame clones and drops some. The sample contains about 30,000 clones, more than 85% of which appear only once. As concerns this clone: Its antigen is not identified.

This CDR3 has 14 residues. Germline lookup yields CDR1 SGHTS and CDR2 YDEGEE. V was shortened by 4 bases and J by 2 bases, with 13 bases between the two germline ends. Specimen: unsorted PBMCs, collected 5.3 years after starting antiretroviral therapy. This TCR came from a man aged 50-59 years with HIV. The V gene is TRBV5-8, the J gene TRBJ2-7, with D possibly being TRBD1 (6 bases). CDR3 amino acids: CASSPDRLTYEQYF. Written as DNA, the CDR3 is TGTGCCAGCAGCCCCGACAGGCTAACCTACGAGCAGTACTTC. Variable domain in full (rest from reference TRBV5-8 and TRBJ2-7): EAGVTQSPTHLIKTRGQQATLRCSPISGHTSVYWYQQALGLGLQFLLWYDEGEERNRGNFPPRFSGRQFPNYSSELNVNALELEDSALYLCASSPDRLTYEQYFGPGTRLTVT.